These T cell receptor beta chains were read from a single sample in a study of cytomegalovirus exposure and HLA in healthy donors. The table came from immunoSEQ multiplex PCR; TCRdb's copy has only in-frame clones and leaves some out. In all, the sample yields under 95,000 clones. Sequencing input: PBMCs. The receptors shown here come from a female donor in good health and CMV-seropositive. Each CDR3 is given with its conserved first and last residue. The D gene is left open where the match is weak.

d_call: NA; v_call: TRBV18; j_call: TRBJ1-2; cdr3_aa: CASSPVSTGLSSIYGYTF; cdr3_nt: TGTGCCAGCTCTCCTGTCAGTACAGGGCTCTCCTCGATCTATGGCTACACCTTC
d_call: NA; v_call: TRBV19; j_call: TRBJ1-6; cdr3_aa: CASRISSYNSPLHF; cdr3_nt: TGTGCCAGTAGGATCAGCTCCTATAATTCACCCCTCCACTTT
d_call: NA; v_call: TRBV29-1; j_call: TRBJ2-1; cdr3_aa: CSVEPGTASSYNEQFF; cdr3_nt: TGCAGCGTTGAACCCGGGACTGCGAGCTCCTACAATGAGCAGTTCTTC
d_call: NA; v_call: TRBV20-1; j_call: TRBJ2-7; cdr3_aa: CSGGHSHEQYF; cdr3_nt: TGCAGTGGGGGACATTCTCACGAGCAGTACTTC
d_call: NA; v_call: TRBV4-1; j_call: TRBJ2-5; cdr3_aa: CASSQVAGARETQYF; cdr3_nt: TGCGCCAGCAGCCAAGTCGCGGGGGCACGGGAGACCCAGTACTTC
d_call: NA; v_call: TRBV7-9; j_call: TRBJ1-5; cdr3_aa: CASSSNTPEQPQHF; cdr3_nt: TGTGCCAGCAGCTCAAATACCCCAGAACAGCCCCAGCATTTT
d_call: NA; v_call: TRBV4-1; j_call: TRBJ1-3; cdr3_aa: CASSPVRFIRARSGNTIYF; cdr3_nt: TGCGCCAGCAGCCCGGTTCGTTTTATAAGAGCTCGCTCTGGAAACACCATATATTTT
d_call: TRBD1; v_call: TRBV14; j_call: TRBJ2-5; cdr3_aa: CASSSYGTGPETQYF; cdr3_nt: TGTGCCAGCAGCTCCTACGGGACAGGGCCGGAGACCCAGTACTTC
d_call: TRBD2; v_call: TRBV5-4; j_call: TRBJ2-3; cdr3_aa: CASSFKLAGSTDTQYF; cdr3_nt: TGTGCCAGCAGCTTTAAACTAGCGGGGAGCACAGATACGCAGTATTTT
d_call: NA; v_call: TRBV7-7; j_call: TRBJ2-5; cdr3_aa: CASSRGQLQETQYF; cdr3_nt: TGTGCTAGCAGTCGAGGACAGCTACAAGAGACCCAGTACTTC
d_call: NA; v_call: TRBV7-9; j_call: TRBJ2-7; cdr3_aa: CASSSTREQYF; cdr3_nt: TGTGCCAGCAGCTCAACGCGCGAGCAGTACTTC
d_call: NA; v_call: TRBV19; j_call: TRBJ2-5; cdr3_aa: CASSIGRAQETQYF; cdr3_nt: TGTGCCAGTAGTATTGGCAGGGCACAAGAGACCCAGTACTTC
d_call: TRBD2; v_call: TRBV5-1; j_call: TRBJ2-2; cdr3_aa: CASSLRAGGYPGELFF; cdr3_nt: TGCGCCAGCAGCTTGCGAGCGGGGGGTTATCCCGGGGAGCTGTTTTTT
d_call: NA; v_call: TRBV6-5; j_call: TRBJ1-1; cdr3_aa: CASSYGLADTEAFF; cdr3_nt: TGTGCCAGCAGTTACGGGCTAGCTGACACTGAAGCTTTCTTT
d_call: TRBD2; v_call: TRBV28; j_call: TRBJ2-7; cdr3_aa: CASSLRTSGRGSAYEQYF; cdr3_nt: TGTGCCAGCAGTTTACGGACTAGCGGGAGGGGATCCGCCTACGAGCAGTACTTC
d_call: NA; v_call: TRBV18; j_call: TRBJ2-7; cdr3_aa: CASSPPGSPYEQYF; cdr3_nt: TGTGCCAGCTCACCACCGGGTAGCCCCTACGAGCAGTACTTC
d_call: NA; v_call: TRBV5-6; j_call: TRBJ2-2; cdr3_aa: CASSLGYFAGELFF; cdr3_nt: TGTGCCAGCAGCTTGGGATACTTCGCCGGGGAGCTGTTTTTT
d_call: TRBD1; v_call: TRBV4-1; j_call: TRBJ1-5; cdr3_aa: CASSQDTGVLNQPQHF; cdr3_nt: TGCGCCAGCAGCCAAGACACAGGGGTCTTAAATCAGCCCCAGCATTTT
d_call: NA; v_call: TRBV11-2; j_call: TRBJ2-3; cdr3_aa: CASRFADTQYF; cdr3_nt: TGTGCCAGCCGTTTTGCGGATACGCAGTATTTT
d_call: NA; v_call: TRBV18; j_call: TRBJ1-1; cdr3_aa: CASSPDRAGEAFF; cdr3_nt: TGTGCCAGCTCACCGGACAGAGCAGGTGAAGCTTTCTTT
d_call: TRBD1; v_call: TRBV5-6; j_call: TRBJ2-7; cdr3_aa: CASSSDRVEVYF; cdr3_nt: TGTGCCAGCAGTTCGGACAGGGTGGAAGTGTACTTC
d_call: TRBD1; v_call: TRBV18; j_call: TRBJ2-1; cdr3_aa: CASSPGQGNEQFF; cdr3_nt: TGTGCCAGCTCACCGGGACAGGGCAATGAGCAGTTCTTC
d_call: TRBD1; v_call: TRBV6-1; j_call: TRBJ2-3; cdr3_aa: CASSLGQGLTDTQYF; cdr3_nt: TGTGCCAGCAGTTTGGGACAGGGACTCACAGATACGCAGTATTTT
d_call: TRBD1; v_call: TRBV9; j_call: TRBJ1-1; cdr3_aa: CASSPHRGNTEAFF; cdr3_nt: TGTGCCAGCAGCCCCCACAGGGGGAACACTGAAGCTTTCTTT
d_call: NA; v_call: TRBV2; j_call: TRBJ1-2; cdr3_aa: CASSEGREAANYGYTF; cdr3_nt: TGTGCCAGCAGTGAAGGGCGGGAGGCAGCTAACTATGGCTACACCTTC
d_call: NA; v_call: TRBV29-1; j_call: TRBJ2-3; cdr3_aa: CSAGASTDTQYF; cdr3_nt: TGCAGTGCGGGGGCGAGCACAGATACGCAGTATTTT
d_call: NA; v_call: TRBV11-2; j_call: TRBJ2-3; cdr3_aa: CASSLADTQYF; cdr3_nt: TGTGCCAGCAGCTTAGCTGATACGCAGTATTTT
d_call: TRBD1; v_call: TRBV27; j_call: TRBJ2-7; cdr3_aa: CASSPRGQVKIYEQYF; cdr3_nt: TGTGCCAGCAGTCCCCGGGGACAGGTTAAGATCTACGAGCAGTACTTC
d_call: NA; v_call: TRBV2; j_call: TRBJ2-7; cdr3_aa: CASGERDTGF; cdr3_nt: TGTGCCAGCGGTGAAAGGGACACAGGGTTC
d_call: TRBD2; v_call: TRBV7-2; j_call: TRBJ2-7; cdr3_aa: CASSSPGGAYEQYF; cdr3_nt: TGTGCCAGCAGCTCCCCGGGGGGGGCCTACGAGCAGTACTTC
d_call: TRBD1; v_call: TRBV18; j_call: TRBJ1-3; cdr3_aa: CASSPGTASGNTIYF; cdr3_nt: TGTGCCAGCTCACCGGGGACAGCCTCTGGAAACACCATATATTTT
d_call: TRBD1; v_call: TRBV7-9; j_call: TRBJ2-3; cdr3_aa: CASRNPTGVPDTQYF; cdr3_nt: TGTGCCAGCAGGAACCCGACAGGGGTACCAGATACGCAGTATTTT
d_call: NA; v_call: TRBV7-2; j_call: TRBJ2-7; cdr3_aa: CASRGTHEQYF; cdr3_nt: TGTGCCAGCAGGGGGACTCATGAGCAGTACTTC